This TCR beta chain was identified during a study of blood T cell repertoires in COVID-19. Sequencing used immunoSEQ multiplex PCR; TCRdb keeps in-frame clones, though not all of them. The profile shows about 140,000 clones, around 83% of them singletons. V gave up 4 bases and J gave up 1 base, with 6 bases separating them. Germline CDR1 reads KGHSH; CDR2 reads LQKENI. CDR3 length equals 13 residues. Material: peripheral blood. V is TRBV18 and J is TRBJ2-3; D unresolved. The receptor comes from a man in his 60s with active or convalescent COVID-19. The DNA of the CDR3 is TGTGCCAGCTCACTACTCGGCACAGATACGCAGTATTTT. Protein: CASSLLGTDTQYF. The whole variable domain, remainder taken from reference TRBV18 and TRBJ2-3, is NAGVMQNPRHLVRRRGQEARLRCSPMKGHSHVYWYRQLPEEGLKFMVYLQKENIIDESGMPKERFSAEFPKEGPSILRIQQVVRGDSAAYFCASSLLGTDTQYFGPGTRLTVL.